This is a list of T cell receptor beta chains from one sample in a study of blood T cell repertoires in COVID-19. Generated by immunoSEQ multiplex PCR, the TCRdb table keeps only in-frame clones and is missing some. Here the sample spans some 370,000 clones, around four fifths being singletons. Sequencing was performed on PBMCs or T cells enriched from blood (not recorded which). The receptor set was obtained from a woman between 45 and 60 years old who had recovered from COVID-19. CDR3s include the opening cysteine and the closing phenylalanine or tryptophan. The D gene is left open where the match is weak. Expanded clones are given a class, and other clones once, few, many or no size at all.

v_call: TRBV10-3; j_call: TRBJ2-1; d_call: NA; clone_size: NA; cdr3_nt: TGTGCCATCAGAGGAGAGAGCTCCTACAATGAGCAGTTCTTC; cdr3_aa: CAIRGESSYNEQFF
v_call: TRBV7-3; j_call: TRBJ2-2; d_call: NA; clone_size: NA; cdr3_nt: TGTGCCAGCAGCTTAAGGCCGGGCCAGGGGGGCTCGGATTGGTCAAACACCGGGGAGCTGTTTTTT; cdr3_aa: CASSLRPGQGGSDWSNTGELFF
v_call: TRBV5-8; j_call: TRBJ1-5; d_call: NA; clone_size: NA; cdr3_nt: TGTGCCAGCAGCTTAAGTTACGGGGATGGCAATCAGCCCCAGCATTTT; cdr3_aa: CASSLSYGDGNQPQHF
v_call: TRBV19; j_call: TRBJ1-1; d_call: TRBD1; clone_size: NA; cdr3_nt: TGTGCCAGTACCCGAACAGGGGGGGACACTGAAGCTTTCTTT; cdr3_aa: CASTRTGGDTEAFF
v_call: TRBV4-1; j_call: TRBJ2-5; d_call: TRBD2; clone_size: NA; cdr3_nt: TGCGCCAGCAGCCATACTAGCGGGGGTGCTACCTTGGAGACCCAGTACTTC; cdr3_aa: CASSHTSGGATLETQYF
v_call: TRBV6-5; j_call: TRBJ1-2; d_call: NA; clone_size: NA; cdr3_nt: TGTGCCAGCAGTATCCAGGGCCCTACGGGCTATGGCTACACCTTC; cdr3_aa: CASSIQGPTGYGYTF
v_call: TRBV2; j_call: TRBJ1-1; d_call: NA; clone_size: NA; cdr3_nt: TGTGCCAGCAGTGATATTTCGACGGGAACTGAAGCTTTCTTT; cdr3_aa: CASSDISTGTEAFF
v_call: TRBV27; j_call: TRBJ1-2; d_call: NA; clone_size: NA; cdr3_nt: TGTGCCAGCAGTTTAGGGGGGAACTATGGCTACACCTTC; cdr3_aa: CASSLGGNYGYTF
v_call: TRBV19; j_call: TRBJ1-1; d_call: NA; clone_size: NA; cdr3_nt: TGTGCCAGTAGTATTGGGGGGTCGAACACTGAAGCTTTCTTT; cdr3_aa: CASSIGGSNTEAFF
v_call: TRBV30; j_call: TRBJ1-1; d_call: NA; clone_size: NA; cdr3_nt: TGTGCCTGGAGTGCCGCCTACGGGGGGCTGATTGGTGAAGCTTTCTTT; cdr3_aa: CAWSAAYGGLIGEAFF
v_call: TRBV5-5; j_call: TRBJ1-4; d_call: NA; clone_size: NA; cdr3_nt: TGTGCCAGCAGCTTTTCCAGGGCTGAAAAACTGTTTTTT; cdr3_aa: CASSFSRAEKLFF
v_call: TRBV4-2; j_call: TRBJ2-2; d_call: TRBD2; clone_size: NA; cdr3_nt: TGTGCCAGCAGCCAAGCAACTAGCGGGAACACCGGGGAGCTGTTTTTT; cdr3_aa: CASSQATSGNTGELFF
v_call: TRBV5-5; j_call: TRBJ1-6; d_call: NA; clone_size: NA; cdr3_nt: TGTGCCAGCAGCCTAGGGGATAATTCACCCCTCCACTTT; cdr3_aa: CASSLGDNSPLHF
v_call: TRBV30; j_call: TRBJ1-5; d_call: TRBD1; clone_size: once; cdr3_nt: TGTGCCTGGAGTACCGGGACAGGGTTTTATCAGCCCCAGCATTTT; cdr3_aa: CAWSTGTGFYQPQHF
v_call: TRBV5-4; j_call: TRBJ2-1; d_call: NA; clone_size: NA; cdr3_nt: TGTGCCAGCGCAAAAAATGAAGTCGGTGAGCAGTTCTTC; cdr3_aa: CASAKNEVGEQFF
v_call: TRBV18; j_call: TRBJ1-1; d_call: NA; clone_size: NA; cdr3_nt: TGTGCCAGCTCACCCGCGGGGCTGAACACTGAAGCTTTCTTT; cdr3_aa: CASSPAGLNTEAFF
v_call: TRBV14; j_call: TRBJ2-1; d_call: NA; clone_size: NA; cdr3_nt: TGTGCCAGCAGCCCCCGTGCCTACAATGAGCAGTTCTTC; cdr3_aa: CASSPRAYNEQFF
v_call: TRBV19; j_call: TRBJ1-2; d_call: NA; clone_size: NA; cdr3_nt: TGTGCCAGTAGTTCACTTACCGGGATCAACTATGGCTACACCTTC; cdr3_aa: CASSSLTGINYGYTF
v_call: TRBV19; j_call: TRBJ1-2; d_call: TRBD1; clone_size: NA; cdr3_nt: TGTGCCAGTAGTAGGGACAGGGGATCGTGGGGCTACACCTTC; cdr3_aa: CASSRDRGSWGYTF
v_call: TRBV7-2; j_call: TRBJ2-7; d_call: NA; clone_size: NA; cdr3_nt: TGTGCCAGCAGCAGGGACAAGAGCTCCTACGAGCAGTACTTC; cdr3_aa: CASSRDKSSYEQYF
v_call: TRBV4-1; j_call: TRBJ1-6; d_call: NA; clone_size: NA; cdr3_nt: TGCGCCAGCAGCCAAGATGTCGATTCACCCCTCCACTTT; cdr3_aa: CASSQDVDSPLHF
v_call: TRBV19; j_call: TRBJ1-1; d_call: NA; clone_size: few; cdr3_nt: TGTGCCAGTAGTATCGGTTTTTGGCAGAAGCGGCAGAACACTGAAGCTTTCTTT; cdr3_aa: CASSIGFWQKRQNTEAFF
v_call: TRBV5-4; j_call: TRBJ1-2; d_call: NA; clone_size: NA; cdr3_nt: TGTGCCAGCAGCTTTTTCCCGGACAGTGAGTTCTATGGCTACACCTTC; cdr3_aa: CASSFFPDSEFYGYTF
v_call: TRBV4-1; j_call: TRBJ1-4; d_call: TRBD1; clone_size: NA; cdr3_nt: TGCGCCAGCAGCCAAGAAGAAGGCAGGGGGTTTGAAAAACTGTTTTTT; cdr3_aa: CASSQEEGRGFEKLFF
v_call: TRBV19; j_call: TRBJ2-2; d_call: NA; clone_size: NA; cdr3_nt: TGTGCCAGTAGTATAGGAGACAGGAACACCGGGGAGCTGTTTTTT; cdr3_aa: CASSIGDRNTGELFF
v_call: TRBV27; j_call: TRBJ2-7; d_call: TRBD2; clone_size: NA; cdr3_nt: TGTGCCAGCAGTCCAACCGTTAGGGGAGCGGGGCGAACCTACGAGCAGTACTTC; cdr3_aa: CASSPTVRGAGRTYEQYF
v_call: TRBV30; j_call: TRBJ2-1; d_call: TRBD1; clone_size: NA; cdr3_nt: TGTGCCTGTAACAACAGGGGGCAGTTCTTC; cdr3_aa: CACNNRGQFF
v_call: TRBV7-3; j_call: TRBJ1-2; d_call: TRBD1; clone_size: NA; cdr3_nt: TGTGCCAGCAGCTCGGGACAGGGTGGTATAGGCTACACCTTC; cdr3_aa: CASSSGQGGIGYTF
v_call: TRBV7-2; j_call: TRBJ1-1; d_call: NA; clone_size: once; cdr3_nt: TGTGCCAGCAGCTTAGTGGCGGGGTCAGGCACTGAAGCTTTCTTT; cdr3_aa: CASSLVAGSGTEAFF
v_call: TRBV18; j_call: TRBJ2-7; d_call: TRBD1; clone_size: NA; cdr3_nt: TGTGCCAGCTCACCACGGGGACAGGGAAACTACGAGCAGTACTTC; cdr3_aa: CASSPRGQGNYEQYF
v_call: TRBV6-5; j_call: TRBJ1-2; d_call: TRBD1; clone_size: NA; cdr3_nt: TGTGCCAGCACCAAATCGGGACAGAGCTATGGCTACACCTTC; cdr3_aa: CASTKSGQSYGYTF
v_call: TRBV4-3; j_call: TRBJ2-1; d_call: NA; clone_size: NA; cdr3_nt: TGCGCCAGCAGTGTCCAGGCAGTGGGCTACAATGAGCAGTTCTTC; cdr3_aa: CASSVQAVGYNEQFF
v_call: TRBV27; j_call: TRBJ1-1; d_call: NA; clone_size: NA; cdr3_nt: TGTGCCAGCAGTTTAAAGAGGAACACTGAAGCTTTCTTT; cdr3_aa: CASSLKRNTEAFF
v_call: TRBV14; j_call: TRBJ1-1; d_call: NA; clone_size: NA; cdr3_nt: TGTGCCAGCAGCCAAGATTGGGCATCGAACACTGAAGCTTTCTTT; cdr3_aa: CASSQDWASNTEAFF
v_call: TRBV19; j_call: TRBJ1-2; d_call: NA; clone_size: NA; cdr3_nt: TGTGCCAGTAGTATCGCACAGTGGAGGTATGGCTACACCTTC; cdr3_aa: CASSIAQWRYGYTF
v_call: TRBV7-9; j_call: TRBJ1-6; d_call: NA; clone_size: NA; cdr3_nt: TGTGCCAGCAGCTCCCCTGGAGGCTCCTATAATTCACCCCTCCACTTT; cdr3_aa: CASSSPGGSYNSPLHF
v_call: TRBV5-1; j_call: TRBJ1-2; d_call: NA; clone_size: NA; cdr3_nt: TGCGCCAGCAGCTTTGAGGACAGACCTAACTATGGCTACACCTTC; cdr3_aa: CASSFEDRPNYGYTF
v_call: TRBV7-9; j_call: TRBJ2-4; d_call: NA; clone_size: few; cdr3_nt: TGTGCCAGCAGCTTCCGAGAAAACATTCAGTACTTC; cdr3_aa: CASSFRENIQYF
v_call: TRBV9; j_call: TRBJ2-2; d_call: TRBD1; clone_size: NA; cdr3_nt: TGTGCCAGCAGCGTAATGGGACAGGGGTCCACCGGGGAGCTGTTTTTT; cdr3_aa: CASSVMGQGSTGELFF
v_call: TRBV28; j_call: TRBJ1-5; d_call: NA; clone_size: NA; cdr3_nt: TGTGCCAGCACCGCGCCAAAGAATAGCAATCAGCCCCAGCATTTT; cdr3_aa: CASTAPKNSNQPQHF
v_call: TRBV2; j_call: TRBJ1-3; d_call: TRBD1; clone_size: NA; cdr3_nt: TGTGCCAGCAGTGAGGGTTGGACAGGCACTGGAAACACCATATATTTT; cdr3_aa: CASSEGWTGTGNTIYF
v_call: TRBV6-5; j_call: TRBJ1-2; d_call: TRBD1; clone_size: NA; cdr3_nt: TGTGCCAGCAGCTGGGGACAGGGAAGCTATGGCTACACCTTC; cdr3_aa: CASSWGQGSYGYTF